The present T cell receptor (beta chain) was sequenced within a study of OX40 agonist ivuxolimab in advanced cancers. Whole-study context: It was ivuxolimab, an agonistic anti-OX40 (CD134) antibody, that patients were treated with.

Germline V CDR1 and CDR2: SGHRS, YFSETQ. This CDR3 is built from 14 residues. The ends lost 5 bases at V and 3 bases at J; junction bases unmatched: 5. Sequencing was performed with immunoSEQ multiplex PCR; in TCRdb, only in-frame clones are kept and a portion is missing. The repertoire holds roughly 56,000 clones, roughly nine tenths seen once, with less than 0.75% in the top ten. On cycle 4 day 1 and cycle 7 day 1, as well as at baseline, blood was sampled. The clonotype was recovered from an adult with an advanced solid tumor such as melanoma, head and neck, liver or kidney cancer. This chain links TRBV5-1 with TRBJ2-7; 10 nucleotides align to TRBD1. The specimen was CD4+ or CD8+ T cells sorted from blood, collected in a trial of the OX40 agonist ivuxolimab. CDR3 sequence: CASSSRDRGYEQYF. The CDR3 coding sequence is TGCGCCAGCAGTTCTCGGGACAGGGGCTACGAGCAGTACTTC.